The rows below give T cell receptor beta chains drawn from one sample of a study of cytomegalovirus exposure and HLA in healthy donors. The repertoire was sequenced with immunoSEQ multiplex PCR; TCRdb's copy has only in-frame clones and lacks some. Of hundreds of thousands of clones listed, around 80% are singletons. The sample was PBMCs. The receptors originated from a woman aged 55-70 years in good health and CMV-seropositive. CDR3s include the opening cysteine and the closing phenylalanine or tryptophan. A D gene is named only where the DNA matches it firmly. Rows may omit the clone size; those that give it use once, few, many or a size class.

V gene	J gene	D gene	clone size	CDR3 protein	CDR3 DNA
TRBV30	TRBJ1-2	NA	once	CAWSWQGGYTF	TGTGCCTGGAGTTGGCAGGGCGGCTACACCTTC
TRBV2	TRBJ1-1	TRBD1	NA	CASGQVMNTEAFF	TGTGCCAGTGGACAGGTAATGAACACTGAAGCTTTCTTT
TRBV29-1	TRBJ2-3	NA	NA	CSVLGEASTDTQYF	TGCAGCGTTTTGGGGGAGGCCTCCACAGATACGCAGTATTTT
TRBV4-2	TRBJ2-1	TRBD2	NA	CASSQDRRLAADNRYNEQFF	TGTGCCAGCAGCCAAGATCGGAGACTAGCGGCAGATAACCGCTACAATGAGCAGTTCTTC
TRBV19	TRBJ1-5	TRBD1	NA	CASTSTGGRQPQHF	TGTGCCAGTACCTCGACAGGGGGCAGGCAGCCCCAGCATTTT
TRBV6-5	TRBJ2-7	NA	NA	CASSSNLREQYF	TGTGCCAGCAGTTCAAATTTGCGCGAGCAGTACTTC
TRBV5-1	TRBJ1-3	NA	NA	CASSWDGQNSGNTIYF	TGCGCCAGCAGCTGGGATGGACAGAACTCTGGAAACACCATATATTTT
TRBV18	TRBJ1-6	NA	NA	CASSPRGGGTEGSPLHF	TGTGCCAGCTCACCCCGTGGGGGGGGCACAGAAGGTTCACCCCTCCACTTT
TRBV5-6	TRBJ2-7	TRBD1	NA	CASSFVQGSNHEQYF	TGTGCCAGCAGCTTCGTACAGGGGAGTAACCACGAGCAGTACTTC
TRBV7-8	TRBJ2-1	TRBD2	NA	CASGLAGANEQFF	TGTGCCAGCGGGCTAGCGGGGGCTAATGAGCAGTTCTTC
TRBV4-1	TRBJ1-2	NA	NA	CASSQDTNYGYTF	TGCGCCAGCAGCCAAGATACTAACTATGGCTACACCTTC
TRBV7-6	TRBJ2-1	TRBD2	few	CASRPQEVDLAGGGEQFF	TGTGCCAGCAGACCCCAAGAGGTCGACTTAGCGGGAGGAGGGGAGCAGTTCTTC
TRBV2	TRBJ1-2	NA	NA	CASSEGHPTNYGYTF	TGTGCCAGCAGTGAAGGGCACCCGACTAACTATGGCTACACCTTC
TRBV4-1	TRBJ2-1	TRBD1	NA	CASSPNRGTYNEQFF	TGCGCCAGCAGTCCCAACAGGGGGACCTACAATGAGCAGTTCTTC
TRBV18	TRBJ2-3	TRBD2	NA	CASSPTGTGGADTQYF	TGTGCCAGCTCACCAACCGGGACGGGAGGTGCAGATACGCAGTATTTT
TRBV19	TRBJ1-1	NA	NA	CASSIGANTEAFF	TGTGCCAGTAGTATTGGGGCGAACACTGAAGCTTTCTTT
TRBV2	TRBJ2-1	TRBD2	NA	CASRREVYEQFF	TGTGCCAGCCGGCGGGAGGTTTATGAGCAGTTCTTC
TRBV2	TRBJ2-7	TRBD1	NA	CASSEEAGGKQYF	TGTGCCAGCAGTGAAGAGGCAGGGGGCAAGCAGTACTTC
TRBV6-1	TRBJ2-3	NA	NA	CASSATPFDTQYF	TGTGCCAGCAGTGCTACCCCTTTCGATACGCAGTATTTT
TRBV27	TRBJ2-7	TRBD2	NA	CASHTSGRYYEQYF	TGTGCCAGTCATACTAGCGGGCGATACTACGAGCAGTACTTC
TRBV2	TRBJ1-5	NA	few	CASSVEGHSNQPQHF	TGTGCCAGCAGCGTCGAGGGCCATAGCAATCAGCCCCAGCATTTT
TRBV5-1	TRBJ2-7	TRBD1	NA	CASSTGDRSYEQYF	TGCGCCAGCAGCACCGGGGACAGGAGTTACGAGCAGTACTTC
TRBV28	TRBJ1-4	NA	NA	CASSGLGEKLFF	TGTGCCAGCAGTGGCCTCGGGGAAAAACTGTTTTTT